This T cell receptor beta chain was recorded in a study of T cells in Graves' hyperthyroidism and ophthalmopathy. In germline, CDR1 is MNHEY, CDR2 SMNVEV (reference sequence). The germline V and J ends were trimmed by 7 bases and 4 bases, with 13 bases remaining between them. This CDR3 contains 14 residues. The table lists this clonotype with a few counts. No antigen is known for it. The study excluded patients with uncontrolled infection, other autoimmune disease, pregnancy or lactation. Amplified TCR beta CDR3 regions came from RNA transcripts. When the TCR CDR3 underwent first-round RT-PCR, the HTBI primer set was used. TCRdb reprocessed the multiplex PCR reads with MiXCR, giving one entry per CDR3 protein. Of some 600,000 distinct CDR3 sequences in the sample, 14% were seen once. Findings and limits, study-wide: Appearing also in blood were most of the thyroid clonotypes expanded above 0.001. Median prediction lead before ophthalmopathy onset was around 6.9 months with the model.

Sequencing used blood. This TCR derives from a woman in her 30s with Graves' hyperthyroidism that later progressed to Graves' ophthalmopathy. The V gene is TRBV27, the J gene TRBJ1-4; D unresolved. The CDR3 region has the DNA TGTGCCAGCAAAATTAGGGCCCATAATGAAAAACTGTTTTTT. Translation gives CASKIRAHNEKLFF.